Each of the 22 T cell receptor beta chains below was sequenced from the same sample in a study of shared clonotypes between healthy human individuals (TCRdb year 2020). The library relied on the immunoSEQ multiplex PCR assay. The source is immuneACCESS, and TCRdb retained only in-frame sequences with V and J called. Part of the clones is not carried over; for the studies checked, unresolved V genes explain less than half of this, and the remainder is unexplained. The sample contains roughly 2.1 million clones, about 92% of them found a single time. The top ten constitute roughly 1.8% of the sample. For the CD8 naive samples, CD45RO-negative cells were positively selected for CCR7, yielding a CD45RA+CCR7+ population from which TemRA cells were excluded. The source material was naive CD8+ T cells from PBMCs. This specimen's cell subset or site label, per the study, means: CD45RA+CCR7+. The receptors here all came from a young man in good health. Some clones in this sample may be carry-over from other donors' samples.

V is TRBV6-6 and J is TRBJ2-3; TRBD2 is a possible D gene (5 bases). The V and J ends lost 6 bases and 2 bases respectively, with 12 bases between them. The CDR3 has 14 amino acids. The germline gives CDR1 MNHNY, CDR2 SVGAGI (reference sequence). CDR3: CASRGANPTDTQYF. The CDR3 nucleotides are TGTGCCAGCAGGGGAGCAAATCCCACAGATACGCAGTATTTT.

The chain carries TRBV4-2 and TRBJ2-2, with 10 bases matching TRBD2. The CDR3 covers 18 residues. The germline gives CDR1 LGHNA, CDR2 YNFKEQ. The ends lost 0 bases at V and 7 bases at J; junction bases unmatched: 11. CDR3 DNA: TGTGCCAGCAGCCAAGAAGTTGGCCTAGCGGGAGACGGCGGGGAGCTGTTTTTT. The encoded protein is CASSQEVGLAGDGGELFF.

The chain has TRBV9 and TRBJ1-2, with no clear D. Germline V gene sequence: CDR1 SGDLS, CDR2 YYNGEE. The CDR3 spans 15 residues. Trimming took off 0 bases at V and 4 bases at J, with 13 bases between the two ends. The CDR3 loop reads CASSVGKDSSYGYTF. DNA for the CDR3: TGTGCCAGCAGCGTAGGGAAGGACTCCTCCTATGGCTACACCTTC.

This chain connects TRBV27 to TRBJ1-2; unclear D gene. CDR3 length: 13 amino acids. Trimming took off 4 bases at V and 1 base at J, with 7 bases between the two ends. The V gene's germline CDR1 is MNHEY and CDR2 SMNVEV (reference sequence). The CDR3 bases are TGTGCCAGCAGTTATGGTATTAACTATGGCTACACCTTC. Encoded protein: CASSYGINYGYTF.

The chain employs TRBV5-6 and TRBJ1-5, with D perhaps TRBD1 (6 bases). This CDR3 comprises 14 residues. Germline CDR1 SGHDT, CDR2 YYEEEE. V lost 0 bases and J 6 bases, leaving 10 bases between the germline ends. CDR3 sequence reads: CASSLAGGVQPQHF. CDR3 nucleotide sequence: TGTGCCAGCAGCTTGGCGGGGGGCGTTCAGCCCCAGCATTTT.

The DNA for the CDR3 is TGTGCCAGCAGTTACTCGAGACGGCTCCCCGCCATCGAGCAGTACTTC. Encoded protein: CASSYSRRLPAIEQYF. J is TRBJ2-7 and V is TRBV6-5; D not resolved. Germline CDR1 MNHEY, CDR2 SVGAGI. V was shortened by 0 bases and J by 6 bases, with 18 bases between the two germline ends. The length of the CDR3 is 16 residues.

The J gene is TRBJ2-7, the V gene TRBV6-5; a possible D gene is TRBD2 (6 bases). CDR3 length: 13 amino acids. V lost 3 bases to trimming and J lost 7 bases, with 13 bases between them. Germline V CDR1 and CDR2: MNHEY, SVGAGI. In DNA, the CDR3 is TGTGCCAGCAGTTATGGGGGAGGTGTGGAGCAGTACTTC. This sequence encodes CASSYGGGVEQYF.

The gene calls are TRBV4-1 and TRBJ1-4; 10 bases agree with TRBD1. The CDR3 runs to 16 residues. Trimming at V came to 0 bases and at J to 8 bases, leaving 6 bases not matched to a gene. The germline V gene has CDR1 MGHRA and CDR2 YSYEKL. The CDR3 is CASSQDRDRGREKLFF. In nucleotides, the CDR3 is TGCGCCAGCAGCCAAGATCGGGACAGGGGAAGGGAAAAACTGTTTTTT.

The chain joins TRBV2 to TRBJ1-2; possibly TRBD1 for D (5 bases). The CDR3 runs to 15 residues. Trimming removed 0 bases at V and 1 base at J, with 9 bases between. The V gene's germline CDR1 is SNHLY and CDR2 FYNNEI. The CDR3: CASSEAGRVNYGYTF. CDR3 DNA sequence: TGTGCCAGCAGTGAAGCGGGCAGGGTTAACTATGGCTACACCTTC.

Here the CDR3 reads CAISASREAYSNQPQHF. In DNA, the CDR3 is TGTGCCATCAGTGCTTCGCGGGAGGCTTATAGCAATCAGCCCCAGCATTTT. V is TRBV10-3 and J is TRBJ1-5; D remains ambiguous. Trimming shortened V by 4 bases and J by 0 bases, and 16 bases separated the two germline ends. The CDR3 runs 17 residues. Germline V lookup: CDR1 ENHRY, CDR2 SYGVKD.

This clone was counted once. The chain carries TRBV5-1 and TRBJ2-1; 8 bases are shared with TRBD2. Germline V CDR1 and CDR2: SGHRS, YFSETQ. The CDR3 sequence is 16 residues long. After removal of 2 bases from V and 5 bases from J, the junction contained 9 bases not matched to a gene. CDR3 bases: TGCGCCAGCAGCTTCGCGGGGACTAGTTCCCACAATGAGCAGTTCTTC. The encoded protein is CASSFAGTSSHNEQFF.

This chain connects TRBV28 to TRBJ2-2; the D call may be TRBD1 or TRBD2 (5 bases each). CDR1 and CDR2 (germline): MDHEN, SYDVKM. Trimming removed 7 bases at V and 4 bases at J, with 19 bases between. CDR3 length: 16 residues. CDR3 in amino acids: CASTPWGSLGTGELFF. As DNA, the CDR3 is TGTGCCAGCACCCCTTGGGGGAGTCTCGGCACCGGGGAGCTGTTTTTT.

This clone showed up just once. The chain recombines TRBV27 with TRBJ2-1; 7 positions match TRBD2. The CDR3 has 15 residues. Germline trimming cut 2 bases from V and 8 bases from J; bases unmatched to any gene: 9. Per germline, CDR1 MNHEY and CDR2 SMNVEV (reference sequence). The CDR3 reads CASSLLAEISDEQFF. The CDR3 nucleotides are TGTGCCAGCAGTTTACTAGCGGAAATCTCAGATGAGCAGTTCTTC.

The chain combines TRBV30 with TRBJ1-5; possibly TRBD1 for D (5 bases). The CDR3 is made up of 12 amino acids. Germline V gene data show CDR1 as GTSNPN and CDR2 as SVGIG (reference sequence). Trimming took off 5 bases at V and 0 bases at J, with 5 bases between the two ends. The CDR3 DNA is TGTGCCTGGGACAGTAGCAATCAGCCCCAGCATTTT. Translated, it gives CAWDSSNQPQHF.

The rearrangement joins TRBV27 to TRBJ2-7, with D uncertain. Trimming left V 6 bases short and J 7 bases short, with 13 bases between. This CDR3 is built from 12 residues. Germline V CDR1 and CDR2: MNHEY, SMNVEV (reference sequence). The CDR3 loop is CASRGLGGEQYF. The CDR3 bases are TGTGCCAGCAGGGGGTTGGGTGGGGAGCAGTACTTC.

The sample holds a few counts of this clone. The chain has TRBV4-2 and TRBJ2-5; 10 nucleotides align to TRBD2. Germline V gene sequence: CDR1 LGHNA, CDR2 YNFKEQ. The V and J ends lost 4 bases and 5 bases, in that order; junction bases with no gene match: 10. The CDR3 consists of 16 residues. The CDR3 is CASSRTSGDMGETQYF. The DNA for the CDR3 is TGTGCCAGCAGCCGAACTAGCGGGGACATGGGGGAGACCCAGTACTTC.

This chain connects TRBV11-2 to TRBJ2-1; TRBD2 aligns across 7 bases. Germline CDR1 reads SGHAT; CDR2 reads FQNNGV. V was clipped by 5 bases and J by 15 bases; unmatched bases: 16. CDR3 length: 14 residues. CDR3 in amino acids: CASSTTGAGVFPFF. DNA for the CDR3: TGTGCCAGCAGCACGACCGGGGCGGGAGTCTTTCCGTTCTTC.

The J gene is TRBJ1-4, the V gene TRBV19; D is uncertain. Germline V CDR1 and CDR2: LNHDA, SQIVND (reference sequence). The CDR3 runs 13 residues. V lost 5 bases, J lost 8 bases, and 12 bases lay in between. The CDR3: CASSPGSAEKLFF. CDR3 nucleotides: TGTGCCAGTAGTCCCGGTTCAGCGGAAAAACTGTTTTTT.

This chain links TRBV29-1 with TRBJ1-2; 8 bases map to TRBD1. From germline, CDR1 is SQVTM and CDR2 ANQGSEA. CDR3 length equals 14 residues. The ends lost 7 bases at V and 5 bases at J; junction bases unmatched: 12. The CDR3 here is CSGRSDRDQYGYTF. The DNA of the CDR3 is TGCAGCGGACGCTCGGACAGGGATCAGTATGGCTACACCTTC.

The chain is built from TRBV19 and TRBJ2-7; no reliable D call. The CDR3 runs to 12 residues. From germline, CDR1 is LNHDA and CDR2 SQIVND (reference sequence). V was clipped by 3 bases and J by 7 bases, with 10 bases between them. The CDR3 nucleotides read TGTGCCAGTAGTATCCGCCCCTGGGAGCAGTACTTC. Translation: CASSIRPWEQYF.

The rearrangement joins TRBV27 to TRBJ2-2; no definite D call. CDR3 length: 14 amino acids. Germline V gene data show CDR1 as MNHEY and CDR2 as SMNVEV (reference sequence). V was cut by 5 bases and J by 6 bases, with 13 bases left in between. The CDR3 nucleotides are TGTGCCAGCAGTCCTTGGGCTGGGGCCGGGGAGCTGTTTTTT. This encodes CASSPWAGAGELFF.

The rearrangement joins TRBV6-5 to TRBJ1-1, with 8 bases lining up with TRBD1. With 7 bases clipped from V and 4 bases from J, the junction kept 8 bases outside the gene matches. CDR3 length equals 14 residues. Germline assignment: CDR1 MNHEY and CDR2 SVGAGI. CDR3 DNA sequence: TGTGCCAGCAAACCCGGACAGGGCCCCACTGAAGCTTTCTTT. Its protein is CASKPGQGPTEAFF.